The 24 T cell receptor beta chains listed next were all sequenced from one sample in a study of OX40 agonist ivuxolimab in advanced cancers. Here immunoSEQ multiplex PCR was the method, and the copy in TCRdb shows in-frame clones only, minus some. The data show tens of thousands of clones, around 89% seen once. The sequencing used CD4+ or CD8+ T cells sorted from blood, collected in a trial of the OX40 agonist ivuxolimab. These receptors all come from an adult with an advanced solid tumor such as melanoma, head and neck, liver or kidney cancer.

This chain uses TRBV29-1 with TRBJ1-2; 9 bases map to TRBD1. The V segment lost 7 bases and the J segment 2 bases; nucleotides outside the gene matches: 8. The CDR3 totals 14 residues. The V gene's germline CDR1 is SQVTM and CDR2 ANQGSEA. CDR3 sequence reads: CSATRDRENYGYTF. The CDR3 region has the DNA TGCAGCGCGACTCGGGACAGGGAAAACTATGGCTACACCTTC.

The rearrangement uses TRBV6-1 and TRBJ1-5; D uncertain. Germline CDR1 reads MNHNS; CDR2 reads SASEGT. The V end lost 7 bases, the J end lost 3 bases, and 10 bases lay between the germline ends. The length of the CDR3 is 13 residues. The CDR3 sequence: CASTTTINQPQHF. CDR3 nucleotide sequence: TGTGCCAGCACGACAACCATCAATCAGCCCCAGCATTTT.

The CDR3 sequence: CASSLVQGYQETQYF. The CDR3 DNA is TGTGCCAGCAGCTTAGTACAGGGGTACCAAGAGACCCAGTACTTC. The chain combines TRBV7-8 with TRBJ2-5; 7 nucleotides agree with TRBD1. The CDR3 totals 15 residues. Germline V lookup: CDR1 SGHVS, CDR2 FQNEAQ. Trimming removed 1 base from V and 0 bases from J; junction bases left unmatched: 2.

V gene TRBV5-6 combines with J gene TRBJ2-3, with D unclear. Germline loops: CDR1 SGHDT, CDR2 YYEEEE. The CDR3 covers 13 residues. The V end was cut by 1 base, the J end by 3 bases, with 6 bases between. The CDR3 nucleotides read TGTGCCAGCAGCTTGCCTGGGACAGATACGCAGTATTTT. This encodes CASSLPGTDTQYF.

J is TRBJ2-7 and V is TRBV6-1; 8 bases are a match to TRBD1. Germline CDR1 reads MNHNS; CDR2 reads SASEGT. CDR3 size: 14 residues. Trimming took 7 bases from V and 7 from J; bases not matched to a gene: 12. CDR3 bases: TGTGCCAGCACCCCCCGGCAGGGGGCGCGTGAGCAGTACTTC. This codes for CASTPRQGAREQYF.

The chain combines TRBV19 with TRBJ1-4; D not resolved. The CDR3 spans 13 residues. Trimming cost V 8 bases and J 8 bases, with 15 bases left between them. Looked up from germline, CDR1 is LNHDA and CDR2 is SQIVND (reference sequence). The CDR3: CASAWTLGEKLFF. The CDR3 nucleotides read TGTGCCAGTGCCTGGACTTTGGGAGAAAAACTGTTTTTT.

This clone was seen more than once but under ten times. The CDR3 protein is CASTIAQNTGELFF. The CDR3, as DNA: TGTGCCAGCACTATAGCCCAAAACACCGGGGAGCTGTTTTTT. The rearrangement uses TRBV28 and TRBJ2-2, with D unresolved. The CDR3 is 14 residues long. Trimming left V 7 bases short and J 2 bases short, with 11 bases between. Germline CDR1 reads MDHEN; CDR2 reads SYDVKM.

CDR3 sequence reads: CASSLSGLGETQYF. In nucleotides, the CDR3 is TGTGCCAGCAGTTTATCGGGACTAGGCGAGACCCAGTACTTC. The chain links TRBV28 to TRBJ2-5; 8 nucleotides match TRBD2. Losses at the gene ends were 1 base for V and 5 bases for J; bases not matched to a gene: 3. The germline V gene has CDR1 MDHEN and CDR2 SYDVKM. CDR3 size: 14 residues.

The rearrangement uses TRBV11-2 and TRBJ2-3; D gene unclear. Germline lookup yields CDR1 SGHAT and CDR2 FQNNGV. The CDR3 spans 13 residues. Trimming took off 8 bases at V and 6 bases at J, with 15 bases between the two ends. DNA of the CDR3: TGTGCCAGCTCCGGACCGCGGCGGGATACGCAGTATTTT. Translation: CASSGPRRDTQYF.

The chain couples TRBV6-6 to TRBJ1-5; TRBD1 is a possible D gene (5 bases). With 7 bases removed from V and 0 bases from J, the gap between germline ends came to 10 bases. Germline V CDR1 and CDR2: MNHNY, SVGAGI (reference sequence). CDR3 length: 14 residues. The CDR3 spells CASTQGDSNQPQHF. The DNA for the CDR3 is TGTGCCAGCACCCAGGGTGATAGCAATCAGCCCCAGCATTTT.

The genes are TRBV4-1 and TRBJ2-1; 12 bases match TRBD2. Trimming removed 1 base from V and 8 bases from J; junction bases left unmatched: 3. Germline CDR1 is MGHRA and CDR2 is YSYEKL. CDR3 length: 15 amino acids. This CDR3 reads CASSQVLAGGDEQFF. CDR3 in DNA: TGCGCCAGCAGCCAAGTCCTAGCGGGAGGGGATGAGCAGTTCTTC.

Here the CDR3 reads CSALGSGAGETQYF. In DNA, the CDR3 is TGCAGCGCCCTGGGGAGCGGGGCGGGGGAGACCCAGTACTTC. The gene calls are TRBV29-1 and TRBJ2-5; 7 bases are shared with TRBD2. The CDR3 has 14 residues. J was trimmed by 5 bases and V by 7 bases; bases with no gene match: 13. Germline CDR1 reads SQVTM; CDR2 reads ANQGSEA.

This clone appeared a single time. CDR3: CASTPGGHVYNEQFF. The CDR3 DNA reads TGTGCCAGCACCCCTGGTGGGCACGTGTACAATGAGCAGTTCTTC. The rearrangement links TRBV6-5 to TRBJ2-1; D is unresolved. Between the trimmed V and J ends, which lost 7 bases and 4 bases, there was a span of 17 bases. The CDR3 sequence is 15 residues long. Germline V gives CDR1 MNHEY, CDR2 SVGAGI.

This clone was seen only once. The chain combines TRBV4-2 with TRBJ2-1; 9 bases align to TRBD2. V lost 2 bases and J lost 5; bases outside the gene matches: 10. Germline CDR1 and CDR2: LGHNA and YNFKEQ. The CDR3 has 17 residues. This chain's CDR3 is CASSQHTGTSFNNEQFF. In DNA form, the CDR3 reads TGTGCCAGCAGCCAACATACCGGGACTAGCTTTAACAATGAGCAGTTCTTC.

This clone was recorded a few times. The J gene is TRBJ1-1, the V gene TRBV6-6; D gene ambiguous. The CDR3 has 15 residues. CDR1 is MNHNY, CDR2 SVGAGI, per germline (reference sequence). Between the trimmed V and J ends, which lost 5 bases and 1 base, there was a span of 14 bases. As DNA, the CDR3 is TGTGCCAGCAGTCTACCCTCCAGGTGGAACACTGAAGCTTTCTTT. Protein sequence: CASSLPSRWNTEAFF.

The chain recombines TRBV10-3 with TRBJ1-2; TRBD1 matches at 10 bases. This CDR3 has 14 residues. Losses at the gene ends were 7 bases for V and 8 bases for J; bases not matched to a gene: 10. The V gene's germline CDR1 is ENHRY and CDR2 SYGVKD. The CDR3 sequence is CAITSTGQGKGYTF. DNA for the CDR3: TGTGCCATCACCTCGACGGGACAGGGGAAAGGCTACACCTTC.

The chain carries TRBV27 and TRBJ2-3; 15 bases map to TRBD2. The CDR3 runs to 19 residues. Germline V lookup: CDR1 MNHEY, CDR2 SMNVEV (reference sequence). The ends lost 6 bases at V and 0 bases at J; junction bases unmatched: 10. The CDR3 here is CASSSSGLAGGLSTDTQYF. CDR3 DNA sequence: TGTGCCAGCAGCTCTTCGGGACTAGCGGGGGGACTCAGCACAGATACGCAGTATTTT.

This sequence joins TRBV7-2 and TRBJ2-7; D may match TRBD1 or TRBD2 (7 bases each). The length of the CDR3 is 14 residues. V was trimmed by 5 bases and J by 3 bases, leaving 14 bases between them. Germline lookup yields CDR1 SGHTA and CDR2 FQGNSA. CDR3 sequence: CASSPRGGFYEQYF. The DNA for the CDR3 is TGTGCCAGCAGCCCCAGGGGGGGGTTCTACGAGCAGTACTTC. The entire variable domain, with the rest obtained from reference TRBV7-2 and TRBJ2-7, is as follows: GAGVSQSPSNKVTEKGKDVELRCDPISGHTALYWYRQSLGQGLEFLIYFQGNSAPDKSGLPSDRFSAERTGGSVSTLTIQRTQQEDSAVYLCASSPRGGFYEQYFGPGTRLTVT.

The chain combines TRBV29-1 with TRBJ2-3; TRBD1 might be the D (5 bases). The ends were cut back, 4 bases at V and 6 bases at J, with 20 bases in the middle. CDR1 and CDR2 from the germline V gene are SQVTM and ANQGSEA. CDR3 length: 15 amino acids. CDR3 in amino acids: CSVAALQGALDTQYF. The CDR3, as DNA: TGCAGCGTTGCCGCCTTGCAGGGCGCCCTGGATACGCAGTATTTT.

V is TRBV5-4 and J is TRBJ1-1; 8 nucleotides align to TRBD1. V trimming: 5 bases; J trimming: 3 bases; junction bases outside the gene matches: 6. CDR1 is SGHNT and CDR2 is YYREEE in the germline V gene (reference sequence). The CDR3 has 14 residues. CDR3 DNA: TGTGCCAGCAGGATACAGGGGGGGTACACTGAAGCTTTCTTT. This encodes CASRIQGGYTEAFF.

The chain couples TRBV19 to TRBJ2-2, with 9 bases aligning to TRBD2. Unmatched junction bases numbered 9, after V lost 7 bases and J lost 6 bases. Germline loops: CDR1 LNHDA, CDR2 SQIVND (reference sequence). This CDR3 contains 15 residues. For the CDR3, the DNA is TGTGCCAGTATTGGGATCGCGGGAGGGCCCGGGGAGCTGTTTTTT. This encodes CASIGIAGGPGELFF. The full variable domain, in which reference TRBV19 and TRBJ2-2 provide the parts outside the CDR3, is DGGITQSPKYLFRKEGQNVTLSCEQNLNHDAMYWYRQDPGQGLRLIYYSQIVNDFQKGDIAEGYSVSREKKESFPLTVTSAQKNPTAFYLCASIGIAGGPGELFFGEGSRLTVL.

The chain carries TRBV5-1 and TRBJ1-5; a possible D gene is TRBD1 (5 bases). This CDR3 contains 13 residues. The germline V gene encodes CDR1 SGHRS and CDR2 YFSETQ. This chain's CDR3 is CASREGHNQPQHF. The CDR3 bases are TGCGCATCGAGGGAGGGGCACAATCAGCCCCAGCATTTT.

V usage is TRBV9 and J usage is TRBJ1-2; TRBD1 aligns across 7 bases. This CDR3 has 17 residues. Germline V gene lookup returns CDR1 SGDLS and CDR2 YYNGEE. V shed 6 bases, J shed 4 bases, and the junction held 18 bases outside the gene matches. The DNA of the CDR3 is TGTGCCAGCATGAGAATTAACAGGGGCGAGAGGGGCTATGGCTACACCTTC. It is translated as CASMRINRGERGYGYTF.

The CDR3 spells CASSRGDPRTDTQYF. CDR3 coding DNA: TGCGCCAGCAGCAGGGGGGACCCGCGCACAGATACGCAGTATTTT. The chain joins TRBV5-1 to TRBJ2-3; tentatively, D is TRBD1 or TRBD2 (6 bases each). CDR3 length equals 15 residues. CDR1 and CDR2 (germline): SGHRS, YFSETQ. With 4 bases removed from V and 1 base from J, the gap between germline ends came to 13 bases.